The clone carrying this T cell receptor (beta chain) was seen repeatedly, ten times or more. Its target is not known. The data are from a study of response to subunit inactivated influenza vaccine. Study-wide results and limits: The authors suggested that every seasonal influenza vaccination recruits few new T cells.

MiXCR, run by TCRdb on the RT-PCR reads, gives a single entry per CDR3 protein. The sample lists 500,000 to 600,000 distinct CDR3 sequences; roughly 8.2% were seen once. The TCR sequence derives from a man aged 45-69 years who received an inactivated influenza vaccine. The source material was PBMCs from blood, sampled about 23 months after vaccination.

CDR3 in DNA: TGTGCCAGCGGGCTAGCGGGAGGCCTTAACATTCAGTACTTC. Its protein is CASGLAGGLNIQYF. The V call is TRBV6-2 or TRBV6-3, the J call TRBJ2-4; 11 bases fit TRBD2. Germline-derived CDR1 and CDR2 are MNHEY and SVGEGT. Losses at the gene ends were 8 bases for V and 7 bases for J; bases not matched to a gene: 7. The CDR3 loop spans 14 amino acids.